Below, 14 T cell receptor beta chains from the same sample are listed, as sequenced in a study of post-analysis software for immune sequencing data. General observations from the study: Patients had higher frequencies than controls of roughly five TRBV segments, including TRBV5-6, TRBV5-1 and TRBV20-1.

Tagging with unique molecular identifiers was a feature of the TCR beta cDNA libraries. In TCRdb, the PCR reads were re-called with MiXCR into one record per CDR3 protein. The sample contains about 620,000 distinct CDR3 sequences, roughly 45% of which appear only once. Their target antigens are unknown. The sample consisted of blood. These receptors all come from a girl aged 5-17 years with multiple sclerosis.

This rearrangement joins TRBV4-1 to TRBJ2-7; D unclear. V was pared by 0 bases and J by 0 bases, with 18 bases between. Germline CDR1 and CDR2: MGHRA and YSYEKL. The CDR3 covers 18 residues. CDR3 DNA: TGCGCCAGCAGCCAAGATCGAACGTCCTCTAAGAGCTCCTACGAGCAGTACTTC. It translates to CASSQDRTSSKSSYEQYF.

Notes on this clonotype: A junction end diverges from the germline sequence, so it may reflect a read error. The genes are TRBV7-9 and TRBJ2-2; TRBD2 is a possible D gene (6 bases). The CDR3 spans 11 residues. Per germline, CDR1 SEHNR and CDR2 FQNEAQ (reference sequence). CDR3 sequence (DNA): TGTGCCAGCATGATGACCGGGGGGCTGTTTTTT. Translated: CASMMTGGLFF. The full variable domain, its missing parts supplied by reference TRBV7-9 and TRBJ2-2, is DTGVSQNPRHKITKRGQNVTFRCDPISEHNRLYWYRQTLGQGPEFLTYFQNEAQLEKSRLLSDRFSAERPKGSFSTLEIQRTEQGDSAMYLCASMMTGGLFFGEGSRLTVL.

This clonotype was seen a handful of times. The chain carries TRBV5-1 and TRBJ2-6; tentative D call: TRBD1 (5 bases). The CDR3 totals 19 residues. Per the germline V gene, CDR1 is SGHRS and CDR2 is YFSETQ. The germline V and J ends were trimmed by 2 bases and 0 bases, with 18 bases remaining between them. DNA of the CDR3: TGCGCCAGCAGCTTCCCATCTCTCGACAGCTCCTCTGGGGCCAACGTCCTGACTTTC. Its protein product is CASSFPSLDSSSGANVLTF.

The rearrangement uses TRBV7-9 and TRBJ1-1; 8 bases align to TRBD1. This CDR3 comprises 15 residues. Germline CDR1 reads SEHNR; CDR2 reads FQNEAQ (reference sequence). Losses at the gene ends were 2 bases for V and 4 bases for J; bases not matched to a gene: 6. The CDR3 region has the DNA TGTGCCAGCAGCTTATCAGGACAGGGAGGCACTGAAGCTTTCTTT. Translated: CASSLSGQGGTEAFF.

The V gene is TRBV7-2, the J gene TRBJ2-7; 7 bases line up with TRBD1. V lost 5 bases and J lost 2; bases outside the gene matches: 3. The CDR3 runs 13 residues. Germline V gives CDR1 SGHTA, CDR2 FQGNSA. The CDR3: CASSKDRAYEQYF. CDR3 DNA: TGTGCCAGCAGCAAAGACAGGGCCTACGAGCAGTACTTC.

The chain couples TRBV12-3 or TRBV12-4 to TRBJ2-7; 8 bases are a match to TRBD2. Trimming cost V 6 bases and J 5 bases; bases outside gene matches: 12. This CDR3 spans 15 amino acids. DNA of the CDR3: TGTGCCAGCAGCCAGCTGAGCGGGAGAACGAACGAGCAGTACTTC. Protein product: CASSQLSGRTNEQYF.

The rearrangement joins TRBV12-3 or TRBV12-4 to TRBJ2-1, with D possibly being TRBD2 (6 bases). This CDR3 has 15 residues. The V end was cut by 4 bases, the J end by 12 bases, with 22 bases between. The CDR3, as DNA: TGTGCCAGCAGTTCCGGACGGGGGTCCCTATCCCTGCAGTTCTTC. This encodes CASSSGRGSLSLQFF.

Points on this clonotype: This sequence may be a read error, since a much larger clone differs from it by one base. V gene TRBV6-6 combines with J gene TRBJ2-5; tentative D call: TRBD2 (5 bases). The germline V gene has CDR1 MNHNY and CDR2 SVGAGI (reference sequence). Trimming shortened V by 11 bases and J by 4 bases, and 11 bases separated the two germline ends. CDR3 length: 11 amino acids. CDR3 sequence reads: CARRGGETQYF. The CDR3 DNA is TGTGCCCGCCGGGGTGGAGAGACCCAGTACTTC.

In DNA form, the CDR3 reads TGCGCCAGCAGCTCTAGCGGGAAGGGTCCCGGGGAGCTGTTTTTT. Its translation: CASSSSGKGPGELFF. The chain uses TRBV10-1 and TRBJ2-2, with 9 nucleotides matching TRBD2. The CDR3 is made up of 15 amino acids. V lost 6 bases, J lost 6 bases, and 8 bases stayed unmatched. Germline CDR1 WNHNN, CDR2 SYGVQD (reference sequence).

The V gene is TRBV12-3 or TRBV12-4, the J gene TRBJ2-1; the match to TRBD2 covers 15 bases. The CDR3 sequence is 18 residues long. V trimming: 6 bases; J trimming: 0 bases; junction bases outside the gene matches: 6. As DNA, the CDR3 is TGTGCCAGCAGGTGGGGACTAGCGGGAGGTTTCTCCTACAATGAGCAGTTCTTC. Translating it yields CASRWGLAGGFSYNEQFF.

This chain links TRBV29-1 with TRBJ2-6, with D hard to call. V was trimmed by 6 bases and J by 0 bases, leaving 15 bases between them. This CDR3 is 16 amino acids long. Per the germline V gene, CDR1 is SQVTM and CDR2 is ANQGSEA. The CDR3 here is CSVAGPEPSGANVLTF. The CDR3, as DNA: TGCAGCGTGGCCGGTCCTGAACCCTCTGGGGCCAACGTCCTGACTTTC.

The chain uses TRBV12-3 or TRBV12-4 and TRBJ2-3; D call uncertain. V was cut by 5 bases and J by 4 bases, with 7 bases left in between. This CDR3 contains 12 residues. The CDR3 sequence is CASSKLADTQYF. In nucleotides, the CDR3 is TGTGCCAGCAGTAAGTTAGCAGATACGCAGTATTTT.

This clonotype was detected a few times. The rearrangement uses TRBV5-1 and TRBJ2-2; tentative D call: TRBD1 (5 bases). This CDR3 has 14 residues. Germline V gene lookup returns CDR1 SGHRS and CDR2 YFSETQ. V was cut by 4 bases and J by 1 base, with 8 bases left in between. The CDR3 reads CASSTGQNTGELFF. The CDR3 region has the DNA TGCGCCAGCAGCACCGGACAGAACACCGGGGAGCTGTTTTTT.

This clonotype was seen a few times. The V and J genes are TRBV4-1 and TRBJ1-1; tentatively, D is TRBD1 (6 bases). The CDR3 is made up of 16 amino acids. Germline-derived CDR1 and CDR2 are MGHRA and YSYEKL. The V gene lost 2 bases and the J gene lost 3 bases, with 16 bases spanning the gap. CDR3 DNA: TGCGCCAGCAGCCAACCTCTGGCCAGGGGACACACTGAAGCTTTCTTT. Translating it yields CASSQPLARGHTEAFF.